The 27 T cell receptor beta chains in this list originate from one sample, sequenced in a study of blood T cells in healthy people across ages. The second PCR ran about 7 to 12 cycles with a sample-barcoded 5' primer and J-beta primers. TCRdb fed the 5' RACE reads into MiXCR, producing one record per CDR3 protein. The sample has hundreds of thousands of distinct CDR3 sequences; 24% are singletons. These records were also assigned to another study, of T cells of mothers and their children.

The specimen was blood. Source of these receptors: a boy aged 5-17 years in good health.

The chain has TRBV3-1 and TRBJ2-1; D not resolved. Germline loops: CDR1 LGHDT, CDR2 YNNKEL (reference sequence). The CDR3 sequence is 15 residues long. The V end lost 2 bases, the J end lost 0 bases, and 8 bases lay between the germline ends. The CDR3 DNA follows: TGTGCCAGCAGCCAACGGATAAGCTCCTACAATGAGCAGTTCTTC. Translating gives CASSQRISSYNEQFF.

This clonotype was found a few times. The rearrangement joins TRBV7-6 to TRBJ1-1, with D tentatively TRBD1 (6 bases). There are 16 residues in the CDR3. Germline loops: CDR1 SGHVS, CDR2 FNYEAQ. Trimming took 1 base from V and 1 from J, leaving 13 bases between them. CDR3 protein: CASSLGTGTTNTEAFF. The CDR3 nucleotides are TGTGCCAGCAGCTTAGGGACCGGGACAACGAACACTGAAGCTTTCTTT.

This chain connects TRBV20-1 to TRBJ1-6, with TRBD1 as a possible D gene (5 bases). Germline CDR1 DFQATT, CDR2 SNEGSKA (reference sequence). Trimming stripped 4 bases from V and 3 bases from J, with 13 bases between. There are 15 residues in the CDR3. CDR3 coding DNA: TGCAGTGCTATGGGGGAACGGATCTATAATTCACCCCTCCACTTT. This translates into CSAMGERIYNSPLHF.

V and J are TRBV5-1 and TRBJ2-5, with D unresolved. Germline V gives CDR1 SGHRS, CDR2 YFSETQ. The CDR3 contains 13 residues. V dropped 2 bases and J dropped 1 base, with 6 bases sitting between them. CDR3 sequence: CASSFQIQETQYF. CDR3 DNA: TGCGCCAGCAGCTTCCAGATCCAAGAGACCCAGTACTTC. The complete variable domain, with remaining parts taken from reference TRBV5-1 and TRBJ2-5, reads KAGVTQTPRYLIKTRGQQVTLSCSPISGHRSVSWYQQTPGQGLQFLFEYFSETQRNKGNFPGRFSGRQFSNSRSEMNVSTLELGDSALYLCASSFQIQETQYFGPGTRLLVL.

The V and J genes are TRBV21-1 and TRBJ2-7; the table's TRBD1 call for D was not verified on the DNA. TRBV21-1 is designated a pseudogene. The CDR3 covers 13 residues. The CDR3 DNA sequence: TGTGCCAGCATCCCGGGAAAGGGACCTGAGCAGTACTTC. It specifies CASIPGKGPEQYF.

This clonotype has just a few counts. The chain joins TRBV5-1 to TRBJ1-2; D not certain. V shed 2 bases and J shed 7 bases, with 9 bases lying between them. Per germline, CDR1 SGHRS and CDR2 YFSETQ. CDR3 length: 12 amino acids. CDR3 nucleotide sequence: TGCGCCAGCAGCTTTGCGGGTCGTGGCTACACCTTC. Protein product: CASSFAGRGYTF.

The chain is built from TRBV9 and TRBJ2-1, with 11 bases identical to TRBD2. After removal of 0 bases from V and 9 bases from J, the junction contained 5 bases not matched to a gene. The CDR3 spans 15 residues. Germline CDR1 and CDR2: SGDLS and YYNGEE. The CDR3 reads CASSVGLAGGGEQFF. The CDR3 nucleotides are TGTGCCAGCAGCGTAGGGCTAGCGGGAGGAGGTGAGCAGTTCTTC.

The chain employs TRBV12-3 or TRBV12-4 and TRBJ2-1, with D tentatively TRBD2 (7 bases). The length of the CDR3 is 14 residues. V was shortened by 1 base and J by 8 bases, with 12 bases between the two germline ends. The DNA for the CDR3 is TGTGCCAGCAGTTTAGGCGGGGGCCCCTATGAGCAGTTCTTC. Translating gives CASSLGGGPYEQFF.

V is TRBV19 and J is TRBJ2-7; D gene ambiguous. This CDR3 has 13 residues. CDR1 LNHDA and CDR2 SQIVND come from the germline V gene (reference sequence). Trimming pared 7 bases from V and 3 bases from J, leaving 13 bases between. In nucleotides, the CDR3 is TGTGCCAGTACCCCCGGTGGGATCTACGAGCAGTACTTC. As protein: CASTPGGIYEQYF.

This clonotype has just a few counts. CDR3: CASSLPGQGRREAFF. CDR3 nucleotides: TGTGCCAGCAGCTTACCGGGACAGGGGAGGCGAGAAGCTTTCTTT. The chain uses TRBV7-2 and TRBJ1-1; 10 bases map to TRBD1. V lost 2 bases and J lost 8; bases outside the gene matches: 8. Germline V gene data show CDR1 as SGHTA and CDR2 as FQGNSA. The CDR3 spans 15 residues.

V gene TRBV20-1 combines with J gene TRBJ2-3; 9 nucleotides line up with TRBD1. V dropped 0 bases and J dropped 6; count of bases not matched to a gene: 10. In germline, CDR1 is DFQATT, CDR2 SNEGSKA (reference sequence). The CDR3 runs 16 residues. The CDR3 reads CSARDIRDRDGDTQYF. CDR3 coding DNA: TGCAGTGCTAGAGATATCCGGGACAGGGATGGGGATACGCAGTATTTT.

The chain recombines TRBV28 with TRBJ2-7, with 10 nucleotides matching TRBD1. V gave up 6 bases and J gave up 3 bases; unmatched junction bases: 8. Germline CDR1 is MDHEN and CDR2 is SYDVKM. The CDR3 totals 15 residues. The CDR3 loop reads CASRIKTGGVYEQYF. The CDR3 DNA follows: TGTGCCAGCAGGATAAAGACAGGGGGCGTCTACGAGCAGTACTTC.

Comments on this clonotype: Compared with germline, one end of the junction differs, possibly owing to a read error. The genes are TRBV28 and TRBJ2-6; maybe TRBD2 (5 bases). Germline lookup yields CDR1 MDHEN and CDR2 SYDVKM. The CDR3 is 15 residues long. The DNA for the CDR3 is TGTGCCGGCAGTTTATCGGGGTCTGGGGCCAACGTCCTGACTTTC. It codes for CAGSLSGSGANVLTF. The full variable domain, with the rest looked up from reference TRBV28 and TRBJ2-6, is DVKVTQSSRYLVKRTGEKVFLECVQDMDHENMFWYRQDPGLGLRLIYFSYDVKMKEKGDIPEGYSVSREKKERFSLILESASTNQTSMYLCAGSLSGSGANVLTFGAGSRLTVL.

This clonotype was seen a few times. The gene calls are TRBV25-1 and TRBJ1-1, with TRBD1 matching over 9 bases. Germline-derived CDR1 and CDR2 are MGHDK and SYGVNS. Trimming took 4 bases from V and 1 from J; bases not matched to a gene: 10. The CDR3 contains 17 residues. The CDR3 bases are TGTGCCAGCAGTGCCTACTGGACAGGGGAGAAGAACACTGAAGCTTTCTTT. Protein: CASSAYWTGEKNTEAFF.

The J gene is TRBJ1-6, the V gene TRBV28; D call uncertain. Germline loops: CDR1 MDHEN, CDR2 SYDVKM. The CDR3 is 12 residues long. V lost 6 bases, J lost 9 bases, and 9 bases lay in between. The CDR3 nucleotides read TGTGCCAGCAGCCCCTTATCTTCACCCCTCCACTTT. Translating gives CASSPLSSPLHF.

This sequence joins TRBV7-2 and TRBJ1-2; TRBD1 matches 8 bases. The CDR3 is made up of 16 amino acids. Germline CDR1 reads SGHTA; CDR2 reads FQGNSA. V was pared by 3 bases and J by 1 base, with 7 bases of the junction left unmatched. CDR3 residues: CASSFLTGGINYGYTF. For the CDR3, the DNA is TGTGCCAGCAGCTTTCTTACAGGGGGGATTAACTATGGCTACACCTTC.

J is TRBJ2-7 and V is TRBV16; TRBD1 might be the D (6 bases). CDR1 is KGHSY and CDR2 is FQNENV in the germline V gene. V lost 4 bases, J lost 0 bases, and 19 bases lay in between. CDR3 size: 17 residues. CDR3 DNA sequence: TGTGCCAGCAGCCCCTCAAACATCCGGGACACCTCCTACGAGCAGTACTTC. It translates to CASSPSNIRDTSYEQYF.

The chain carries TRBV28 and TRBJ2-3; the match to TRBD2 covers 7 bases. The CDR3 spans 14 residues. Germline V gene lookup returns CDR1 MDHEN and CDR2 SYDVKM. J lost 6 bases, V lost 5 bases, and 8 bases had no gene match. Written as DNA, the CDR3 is TGTGCCAGCAGTCCCCAATACGGGGGGGATACGCAGTATTTT. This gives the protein CASSPQYGGDTQYF.

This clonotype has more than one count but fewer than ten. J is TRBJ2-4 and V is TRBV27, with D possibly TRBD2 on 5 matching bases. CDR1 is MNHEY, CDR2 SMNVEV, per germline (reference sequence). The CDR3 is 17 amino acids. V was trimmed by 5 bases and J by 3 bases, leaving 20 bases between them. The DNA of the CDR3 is TGTGCCAGCAGTCCTCTAGAGGGAGCGTATGGCAAAAACATTCAGTACTTC. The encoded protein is CASSPLEGAYGKNIQYF.

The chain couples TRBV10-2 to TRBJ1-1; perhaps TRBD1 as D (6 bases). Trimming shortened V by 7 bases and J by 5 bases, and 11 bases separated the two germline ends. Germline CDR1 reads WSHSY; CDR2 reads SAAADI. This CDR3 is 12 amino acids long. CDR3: CASKRGQTEAFF. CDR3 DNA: TGCGCCAGCAAACGGGGGCAGACTGAAGCTTTCTTT.

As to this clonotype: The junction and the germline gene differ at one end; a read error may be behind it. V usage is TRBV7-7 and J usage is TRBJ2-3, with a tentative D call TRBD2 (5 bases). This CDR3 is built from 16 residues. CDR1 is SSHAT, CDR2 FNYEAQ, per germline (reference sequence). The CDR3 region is CASSLVPGSLTDTQYF. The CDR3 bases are TGTGCTAGCAGCTTAGTCCCGGGGTCCCTCACAGATACGCAGTATTTT.

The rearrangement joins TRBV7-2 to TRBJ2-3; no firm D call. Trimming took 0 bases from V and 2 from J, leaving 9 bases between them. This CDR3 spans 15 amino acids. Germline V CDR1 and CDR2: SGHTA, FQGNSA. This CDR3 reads CASSLALWNTDTQYF. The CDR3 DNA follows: TGTGCCAGCAGCTTAGCTTTATGGAACACAGATACGCAGTATTTT.

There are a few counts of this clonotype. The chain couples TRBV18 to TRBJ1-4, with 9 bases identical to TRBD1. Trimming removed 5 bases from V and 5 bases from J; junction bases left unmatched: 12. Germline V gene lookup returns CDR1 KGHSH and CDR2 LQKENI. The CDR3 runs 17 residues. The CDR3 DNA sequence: TGTGCCAGCTCAACGGCATTACCAGGACAGGGGAATGAAAAACTGTTTTTT. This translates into CASSTALPGQGNEKLFF.

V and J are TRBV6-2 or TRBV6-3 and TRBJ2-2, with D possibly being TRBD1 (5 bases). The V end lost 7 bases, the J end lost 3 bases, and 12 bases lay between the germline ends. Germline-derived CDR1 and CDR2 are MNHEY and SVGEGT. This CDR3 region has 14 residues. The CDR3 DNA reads TGTGCCAGCAATACGAAGGGGTACACCGGGGAGCTGTTTTTT. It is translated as CASNTKGYTGELFF.

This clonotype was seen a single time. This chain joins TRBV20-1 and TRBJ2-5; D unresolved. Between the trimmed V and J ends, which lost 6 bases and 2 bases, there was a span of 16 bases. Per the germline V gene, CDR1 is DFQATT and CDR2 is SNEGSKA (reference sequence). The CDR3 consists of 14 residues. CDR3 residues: CSARSVSSQETQYF. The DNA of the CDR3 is TGCAGTGCGAGGTCTGTGAGCTCTCAAGAGACCCAGTACTTC.

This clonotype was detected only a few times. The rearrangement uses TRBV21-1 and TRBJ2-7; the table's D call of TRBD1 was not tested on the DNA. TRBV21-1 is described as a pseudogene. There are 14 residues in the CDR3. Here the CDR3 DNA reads TGTGCCAGCAGCAATGGGACAGGGGCCTACGAGCAGTACTTC. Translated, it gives CASSNGTGAYEQYF.

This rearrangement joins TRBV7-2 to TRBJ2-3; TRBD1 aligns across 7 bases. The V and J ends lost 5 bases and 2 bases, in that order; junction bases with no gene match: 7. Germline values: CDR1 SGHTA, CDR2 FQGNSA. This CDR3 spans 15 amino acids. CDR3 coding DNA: TGTGCCAGCAGCCCCCTGGGACAGCACACAGATACGCAGTATTTT. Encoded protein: CASSPLGQHTDTQYF.